The 19 T cell receptor beta chains listed next were all sequenced from one sample in a study of molecular identifiers for immune sequencing clone quantification. Each CDR3 protein is one row after TCRdb ran MiXCR on the PCR reads. The sample consists of roughly 320,000 distinct CDR3 sequences, 20% to 25% of them appearing once. Material: naive CD8+ T cells from blood, with Jurkat cell RNA spiked in. Subset here: FACS-sorted CD8+CD4-CCR7+CD45RA+ naive T cells. The source is a human donor in good health. Some libraries in this study had Jurkat cell RNA spiked in.

This clonotype was seen many times. CDR3 in DNA: TGTGCCAGCAGTTTAAGGGGGGGGGCCTACGAGCAGTACTTC. Residues: CASSLRGGAYEQYF. This rearrangement joins TRBV28 to TRBJ2-7, with D perhaps TRBD2 (7 bases). Germline V gives CDR1 MDHEN, CDR2 SYDVKM. The CDR3 covers 14 residues. Trimming removed 2 bases at V and 2 bases at J, with 10 bases between.

In this sample, this clonotype turned up many times. This chain joins TRBV4-3 and TRBJ1-1; no reliable D call. Between the trimmed V and J ends, which lost 4 bases and 0 bases, there was a span of 6 bases. The CDR3 consists of 13 residues. From germline, CDR1 is LGHNA and CDR2 YSLEER. In nucleotides, the CDR3 is TGCGCCAGCAGCCCCTATATGAACACTGAAGCTTTCTTT. It codes for CASSPYMNTEAFF.

Many counts were recorded for this clonotype. The rearrangement joins TRBV12-3 or TRBV12-4 to TRBJ1-4; D unclear. V was trimmed by 5 bases and J by 0 bases, leaving 7 bases between them. The length of the CDR3 is 14 residues. The CDR3 region is CASSTYATNEKLFF. The CDR3, as DNA: TGTGCCAGCAGTACCTATGCAACTAATGAAAAACTGTTTTTT.

Ten or more counts support this clonotype. V and J are TRBV7-2 and TRBJ2-5; TRBD2 aligns across 8 bases. V gave up 0 bases and J gave up 7 bases; unmatched junction bases: 16. The germline gives CDR1 SGHTA, CDR2 FQGNSA. This CDR3 has 18 residues. The CDR3 is CASSLAESWTSSFGTQYF. The CDR3 region has the DNA TGTGCCAGCAGCTTAGCGGAATCCTGGACTAGCTCCTTTGGGACCCAGTACTTC.

The chain links TRBV25-1 to TRBJ2-1; possibly TRBD1 for D (6 bases). CDR1 MGHDK and CDR2 SYGVNS come from the germline V gene. This CDR3 is 17 amino acids long. V lost 2 bases to trimming and J lost 2 bases, with 16 bases between them. The CDR3 DNA is TGTGCCAGCAGTGAACAAAGGGGGTCAACCCCCTACAATGAGCAGTTCTTC. Translation: CASSEQRGSTPYNEQFF.

The chain carries TRBV20-1 and TRBJ2-1, with 7 bases lining up with TRBD1. This CDR3 comprises 16 residues. The germline V gene has CDR1 DFQATT and CDR2 SNEGSKA (reference sequence). The junction had 9 bases not matched to a gene; V was cut back by 2 bases and J by 2 bases. The CDR3 here is CSARKGQLSPYNEQFF. CDR3 nucleotides: TGCAGTGCTAGAAAGGGACAGCTGTCACCCTACAATGAGCAGTTCTTC.

About this clonotype: One junction end does not reproduce the germline sequence, and a read error may be involved. The chain is built from TRBV13 and TRBJ2-3, with 14 bases fitting TRBD2. The CDR3 consists of 16 residues. From germline, CDR1 is PRHDT and CDR2 FYEKMQ (reference sequence). CDR3 sequence reads: CASSLRTSGGWDTKYF. The DNA for the CDR3 is TGTGCCAGCAGCCTCCGGACTAGCGGGGGGTGGGATACGAAGTATTTT.

This chain joins TRBV4-3 and TRBJ1-4, with a weak D call TRBD1 (6 bases). CDR3 size: 17 residues. Trimming removed 4 bases at V and 7 bases at J, with 22 bases between. The V gene's germline CDR1 is LGHNA and CDR2 YSLEER. The DNA of the CDR3 is TGCGCCAGCAGCCGAGAAGTTTACAGGGAGGGTAGTGAAAAACTGTTTTTT. It codes for CASSREVYREGSEKLFF.

V gene TRBV19 combines with J gene TRBJ1-1, with D tentatively TRBD1 (5 bases). The V gene lost 3 bases and the J gene lost 4 bases, with 12 bases spanning the gap. The CDR3 consists of 14 residues. The V gene's germline CDR1 is LNHDA and CDR2 SQIVND (reference sequence). The CDR3 sequence is CASSIGGFATEAFF. In nucleotides, the CDR3 is TGTGCCAGTAGTATTGGGGGATTTGCCACTGAAGCTTTCTTT.

This clonotype was picked up many times. J is TRBJ2-5 and V is TRBV28, with a tentative D call TRBD2 (6 bases). V was pared by 6 bases and J by 0 bases, with 11 bases between. CDR3 length equals 14 residues. Germline V gene sequence: CDR1 MDHEN, CDR2 SYDVKM. The CDR3 sequence: CASRPGRYQETQYF. The CDR3 coding sequence is TGTGCCAGCAGACCAGGGAGGTACCAAGAGACCCAGTACTTC.

This clonotype came up many times. The genes are TRBV19 and TRBJ2-7; perhaps D is TRBD1 or TRBD2 (5 bases each). Germline assignment: CDR1 LNHDA and CDR2 SQIVND (reference sequence). Trimming pared 4 bases from V and 2 bases from J, leaving 15 bases between. The CDR3 consists of 15 residues. CDR3 loop: CASSTSLGQAYEQYF. In DNA, the CDR3 is TGTGCCAGTAGTACCTCACTAGGACAAGCCTACGAGCAGTACTTC.

This clonotype was seen only a few times. The V call is TRBV10-3, the J call TRBJ1-5; tentative D call: TRBD1 (6 bases). This CDR3 region has 17 residues. Trimming removed 0 bases at V and 4 bases at J, with 16 bases between. The germline V gene encodes CDR1 ENHRY and CDR2 SYGVKD. The CDR3 nucleotides read TGTGCCATCAGTGAGTCGATGGGCAGGACAGAAAATCAGCCCCAGCATTTT. Translating it yields CAISESMGRTENQPQHF.

This clonotype was found many times. The V call is TRBV5-1, the J call TRBJ2-7; a weak D match, TRBD2 (7 bases). The V gene lost 0 bases and the J gene lost 3 bases, with 13 bases spanning the gap. Germline CDR1 and CDR2: SGHRS and YFSETQ. The CDR3 contains 15 residues. CDR3 in DNA: TGCGCCAGCAGCTTGGCCTCCGGGGGGCACTACGAGCAGTACTTC. This translates into CASSLASGGHYEQYF.

This clonotype has only one observation. This sequence may be a read error, since a much larger clone differs from it by one base. The genes are TRBV6-1 and TRBJ2-7; perhaps TRBD2 as D (6 bases). The V gene's germline CDR1 is MNHNS and CDR2 SASEGT. The CDR3 sequence is 13 residues long. CDR3 in amino acids: CASGLAGTYEQHF. As DNA, the CDR3 is TGTGCCAGCGGGCTTGCGGGGACCTACGAGCAGCACTTC.

This clonotype came up a few times. Relative to the germline gene, one junction end is altered; a read error may explain this. The genes are TRBV4-2 and TRBJ2-1; D remains ambiguous. The V gene's germline CDR1 is LGHNA and CDR2 YNFKEQ. The length of the CDR3 is 12 residues. The CDR3 DNA is TGTGCCAGCCGCCAAGATCCCAATGAGCAGTTCTTC. Translated, it gives CASRQDPNEQFF.

This clonotype was detected a few times. The genes are TRBV19 and TRBJ2-7, with 11 nucleotides matching TRBD2. Germline V lookup: CDR1 LNHDA, CDR2 SQIVND (reference sequence). The V and J ends lost 3 bases and 3 bases, in that order; junction bases with no gene match: 13. CDR3 length: 18 residues. CDR3 protein: CASSIAPPGLAEDYEQYF. CDR3 in DNA: TGTGCCAGTAGTATTGCCCCACCGGGACTAGCGGAAGACTACGAGCAGTACTTC.

DNA of the CDR3: TGTGCCAGCAGCTTTGTCAGGGGGCTGGACAATGAGCAGTTCTTC. Translating it yields CASSFVRGLDNEQFF. J is TRBJ2-1 and V is TRBV7-9; the match to TRBD1 covers 8 bases. The V and J ends lost 3 bases and 5 bases, in that order; junction bases with no gene match: 6. The CDR3 is 15 residues long. Germline loops: CDR1 SEHNR, CDR2 FQNEAQ (reference sequence).

This clonotype appeared many times. The chain joins TRBV28 to TRBJ2-2; no clear D. Germline CDR1 reads MDHEN; CDR2 reads SYDVKM. V was trimmed by 3 bases and J by 6 bases, leaving 14 bases between them. This CDR3 is built from 15 residues. This CDR3 reads CASSFRPLGAGELFF. CDR3 nucleotide sequence: TGTGCCAGCAGTTTTAGGCCCCTTGGGGCCGGGGAGCTGTTTTTT.

V is TRBV30 and J is TRBJ2-2; perhaps TRBD1 as D (5 bases). CDR1 GTSNPN and CDR2 SVGIG come from the germline V gene (reference sequence). The length of the CDR3 is 17 residues. V gave up 3 bases and J gave up 2 bases, with 19 bases separating them. Here the CDR3 reads CAWRDLGQPKNTGELFF. The CDR3 DNA follows: TGTGCCTGGAGGGACCTAGGACAACCTAAAAACACCGGGGAGCTGTTTTTT.